A selection of T cell receptor beta chains follows, all from one sample in a study of T cell responses to AZD1222 COVID-19 vaccine. The repertoire was sequenced with immunoSEQ multiplex PCR; TCRdb's copy has only in-frame clones and lacks some. The data hold 180,000 or so clones, with roughly 89% observed a single time. The sample here was peripheral blood, taken on day 0 of AZD1222 vaccination. These TCRs come from an adult in good health. Each CDR3 is given without its conserved first and last residue.

V gene	J gene	CDR3 protein
TRBV15	TRBJ1-6	ATSRPHDSPLH
TRBV7-3	TRBJ2-7	ASSLGQGAYEQY
TRBV24-1	TRBJ2-1	ATSERYNEQF
TRBV14	TRBJ2-7	ASSHGTGRAYEQY
TRBV4-2	TRBJ1-5	ASSQEETGWNQPQH
TRBV19	TRBJ1-2	ASRHTGVEGYT
TRBV6-4	TRBJ1-5	ASSEGSGSQPQH
TRBV3-1/TRBV3-2	TRBJ2-5	ASLTRGGETQY
TRBV5-4	TRBJ1-1	ASSLAPRQDTEAF
TRBV5-1	TRBJ1-2	ASSWNPRDRVNYGYT
TRBV28	TRBJ1-1	ASSPSPDLRWTEAF
TRBV10-3	TRBJ1-5	AISGGDTSNQPQH
TRBV3-1/TRBV3-2	TRBJ2-1	ASSPPSALAIYNEQF
TRBV3-1/TRBV3-2	TRBJ2-3	ASSQASPTDTQY
TRBV29-1	TRBJ2-1	SVRQGTSYNEQF
TRBV21-1	TRBJ1-5	ASSKARQCNQPQH
TRBV6-1	TRBJ1-2	ASSEASSPIYGYT
TRBV28	TRBJ1-6	ASSRVASNSPLH
TRBV6-1	TRBJ2-3	ASSEGFSGEWGTDTQY
TRBV3-1/TRBV3-2	TRBJ2-2	ASSPVGRLRPGELF